This entry lists 31 T cell receptor beta chains sequenced from one sample in a study of blood T cell repertoires in COVID-19 (dated by TCRdb to about 2020). The method was the immunoSEQ multiplex PCR assay. TCRdb limited this immuneACCESS table to in-frame rearrangements with V and J called. A share of clones is missing; checked studies link under half to unresolved V genes, and the rest is unexplained. This sample is represented by hundreds of thousands of clones; 75% to 85% of them were singletons. 7.2% of the sample is in the top ten clones. What was sequenced was peripheral blood. The receptors derive from a human donor in a cohort sampled during active COVID-19.

Only one count was recorded for this clone. Other DNA sequences in the same sample also yield this CDR3. The V call is TRBV19, the J call TRBJ2-1, with 8 bases matching TRBD2. The germline CDR1 and CDR2 sequences are LNHDA and SQIVND (reference sequence). Trimming at V came to 1 base and at J to 7 bases, leaving 6 bases not matched to a gene. This CDR3 is built from 15 residues. Here the CDR3 DNA reads TGTGCCAGTAGTATAGTATCGGGGGGGCGTAATGAGCAGTTCTTC. This gives the protein CASSIVSGGRNEQFF.

J is TRBJ1-3 and V is TRBV9; the match to TRBD1 covers 8 bases. V lost 3 bases and J lost 2; bases outside the gene matches: 10. The germline CDR1 and CDR2 sequences are SGDLS and YYNGEE. The CDR3 totals 17 residues. CDR3 sequence (DNA): TGTGCCAGCAGCGCCGGTACAGGGGGAGGGACTGGAAACACCATATATTTT. Its translation is CASSAGTGGGTGNTIYF.

V is TRBV2 and J is TRBJ2-5; 10 bases are a match to TRBD1. Germline CDR1 SNHLY, CDR2 FYNNEI. The CDR3 length is 14 residues. With V trimmed by 4 bases and J by 5 bases, 4 bases remained unmatched. The CDR3 loop is CASSGQGAGETQYF. Here the CDR3 DNA reads TGTGCCAGCAGTGGACAGGGGGCTGGGGAGACCCAGTACTTC.

Written as DNA, the CDR3 is TGTGCCAGTAGTGCATCCGGGACACTATACAATGAGCAGTTCTTC. Residues: CASSASGTLYNEQFF. The chain carries TRBV19 and TRBJ2-1, with a possible D match to TRBD1 (6 bases). The germline gives CDR1 LNHDA, CDR2 SQIVND (reference sequence). V was cut by 5 bases and J by 4 bases, with 15 bases left in between. The CDR3 has 15 amino acids.

This chain links TRBV5-1 with TRBJ1-1, with D perhaps matching TRBD1 (6 bases). The CDR3 covers 14 residues. CDR1 is SGHRS and CDR2 is YFSETQ in the germline V gene. Trimming removed 3 bases at V and 4 bases at J, with 13 bases between. CDR3 protein: CASSSNRVGTEAFF. CDR3 in DNA: TGCGCCAGCAGCTCTAACAGGGTGGGCACTGAAGCTTTCTTT.

The chain recombines TRBV27 with TRBJ1-2, with D possibly being TRBD1 (5 bases). The germline gives CDR1 MNHEY, CDR2 SMNVEV (reference sequence). V lost 7 bases and J lost 8, with 14 bases in between. The CDR3 runs to 12 residues. CDR3 sequence: CASTDPGGGYTF. CDR3 coding DNA: TGTGCCAGCACCGATCCCGGGGGGGGCTACACCTTC.

This sequence joins TRBV19 and TRBJ2-3, with D possibly being TRBD1 (5 bases). Trimming cost V 2 bases and J 6 bases, with 6 bases left between them. Per the germline V gene, CDR1 is LNHDA and CDR2 is SQIVND (reference sequence). The CDR3 spans 12 residues. This CDR3 is CASSIKGDTQYF. CDR3 nucleotides: TGTGCCAGTAGTATAAAGGGGGATACGCAGTATTTT.

The chain employs TRBV6-4 and TRBJ2-3; 7 bases line up with TRBD1. The V and J ends lost 6 bases and 3 bases, in that order; junction bases with no gene match: 6. The CDR3 is made up of 14 amino acids. The germline V gene encodes CDR1 MRHNA and CDR2 SNTAGT. CDR3 nucleotide sequence: TGTGCCAGCAGCAGGACAGGATATACAGATACGCAGTATTTT. Amino acid sequence: CASSRTGYTDTQYF.

V and J are TRBV19 and TRBJ2-3, with TRBD1 matching over 7 bases. Germline CDR1 reads LNHDA; CDR2 reads SQIVND (reference sequence). The CDR3 has 16 amino acids. The junction had 8 bases not matched to a gene; V was cut back by 3 bases and J by 2 bases. CDR3 in amino acids: CASSIGTGVPTDTQYF. CDR3 nucleotides: TGTGCCAGTAGTATCGGAACAGGGGTCCCCACAGATACGCAGTATTTT.

The chain is built from TRBV5-1 and TRBJ1-6; D gene unclear. With 7 bases removed from V and 0 bases from J, the gap between germline ends came to 17 bases. CDR3 size: 17 residues. Germline loops: CDR1 SGHRS, CDR2 YFSETQ. This CDR3 reads CASFPDPQSSYNSPLHF. CDR3 DNA sequence: TGCGCCAGCTTTCCCGATCCACAGAGCTCCTATAATTCACCCCTCCACTTT.

CDR3 in amino acids: CASSHWQGLMNTEAFF. CDR3 DNA sequence: TGTGCCAGCAGTCATTGGCAGGGGCTGATGAACACTGAAGCTTTCTTT. The chain joins TRBV5-8 to TRBJ1-1, with TRBD1 as a possible D gene (6 bases). The CDR3 has 16 amino acids. The V and J ends lost 5 bases and 0 bases respectively, with 17 bases between them. CDR1 is SGHTS, CDR2 YDEGEE, per germline.

This clone was seen a handful of times. J is TRBJ2-7 and V is TRBV6-5, with 9 bases matching TRBD2. The CDR3 is made up of 15 amino acids. Germline trimming cut 0 bases from V and 2 bases from J; bases unmatched to any gene: 2. Germline V CDR1 and CDR2: MNHEY, SVGAGI. CDR3 in amino acids: CASSYSTSGPYEQYF. CDR3 bases: TGTGCCAGCAGTTACTCGACTAGCGGTCCCTACGAGCAGTACTTC.

The rearrangement links TRBV6-2 or TRBV6-3 to TRBJ1-5; 8 positions match TRBD1. V trimming: 5 bases; J trimming: 2 bases; junction bases outside the gene matches: 5. Germline-derived CDR1 and CDR2 are MNHEY and SVGEGT. The CDR3 sequence is 15 residues long. DNA for the CDR3: TGTGCCAGCAGTGCCACAGGGGGAGGCAATCAGCCCCAGCATTTT. Translation: CASSATGGGNQPQHF.

The V gene is TRBV5-8, the J gene TRBJ1-1; no reliable D call. Germline values: CDR1 SGHTS, CDR2 YDEGEE. This CDR3 region has 15 residues. With 5 bases removed from V and 0 bases from J, the gap between germline ends came to 14 bases. The CDR3 DNA is TGTGCCAGCAGTCACATTCCCGAATTGAACACTGAAGCTTTCTTT. Its translation: CASSHIPELNTEAFF.

This sequence joins TRBV12-3 or TRBV12-4 and TRBJ1-2; tentative D call: TRBD1 (6 bases). This CDR3 comprises 12 residues. Trimming removed 8 bases at V and 7 bases at J, with 14 bases between. The CDR3 nucleotides are TGTGCCAGCGTTCGGGGGGCTGGTGGCTACACCTTC. This gives the protein CASVRGAGGYTF.

V gene TRBV5-8 combines with J gene TRBJ2-7; TRBD1 might be the D (6 bases). V lost 0 bases, J lost 6 bases, and 16 bases lay in between. Germline V gives CDR1 SGHTS, CDR2 YDEGEE. This CDR3 contains 15 residues. The CDR3 loop reads CASSLALSTGGEQYF. The CDR3 DNA is TGTGCCAGCAGCTTGGCCCTATCGACAGGCGGCGAGCAGTACTTC.

J is TRBJ2-7 and V is TRBV5-1; 7 bases are a match to TRBD1. V dropped 4 bases and J dropped 2; count of bases not matched to a gene: 3. In germline, CDR1 is SGHRS, CDR2 YFSETQ. CDR3 length: 13 amino acids. The DNA of the CDR3 is TGCGCCAGCAGCCCGGGACAGACCTACGAGCAGTACTTC. It specifies CASSPGQTYEQYF. Looking up the rest from reference TRBV5-1 and TRBJ2-7 gives the full variable domain: KAGVTQTPRYLIKTRGQQVTLSCSPISGHRSVSWYQQTPGQGLQFLFEYFSETQRNKGNFPGRFSGRQFSNSRSEMNVSTLELGDSALYLCASSPGQTYEQYFGPGTRLTVT.

V and J are TRBV19 and TRBJ2-7; D perhaps matches TRBD1 (6 bases). The V end lost 4 bases, the J end lost 3 bases, and 13 bases lay between the germline ends. CDR3 length: 14 residues. CDR1 is LNHDA, CDR2 SQIVND, per germline (reference sequence). The CDR3 region is CASSRQTGIYEQYF. In DNA, the CDR3 is TGTGCCAGTAGTAGACAGACAGGAATCTACGAGCAGTACTTC. Complete variable domain (other parts from reference TRBV19 and TRBJ2-7): DGGITQSPKYLFRKEGQNVTLSCEQNLNHDAMYWYRQDPGQGLRLIYYSQIVNDFQKGDIAEGYSVSREKKESFPLTVTSAQKNPTAFYLCASSRQTGIYEQYFGPGTRLTVT.

The J gene is TRBJ1-5, the V gene TRBV25-1, with 7 bases lining up with TRBD1. Per the germline V gene, CDR1 is MGHDK and CDR2 is SYGVNS. J lost 4 bases, V lost 2 bases, and 5 bases had no gene match. This CDR3 has 15 residues. The CDR3 spells CASSEGPGGNQPQHF. The DNA for the CDR3 is TGTGCCAGCAGTGAAGGTCCAGGGGGGAATCAGCCCCAGCATTTT. Together with reference TRBV25-1 and TRBJ1-5, the CDR3 gives the full variable domain: EADIYQTPRYLVIGTGKKITLECSQTMGHDKMYWYQQDPGMELHLIHYSYGVNSTEKGDLSSESTVSRIRTEHFPLTLESARPSHTSQYLCASSEGPGGNQPQHFGDGTRLSIL.

This chain connects TRBV24-1 to TRBJ2-1; 7 bases are shared with TRBD2. In germline, CDR1 is KGHDR, CDR2 SFDVKD. Unmatched junction bases numbered 4, after V lost 3 bases and J lost 0 bases. There are 16 residues in the CDR3. The CDR3 DNA is TGTGCCACCAGTGATCCCGGGACTACCTCCTACAATGAGCAGTTCTTC. Its translation: CATSDPGTTSYNEQFF.

This chain uses TRBV6-5 with TRBJ1-2; a possible D gene is TRBD1 (5 bases). The CDR3 length is 14 residues. V was pared by 0 bases and J by 8 bases, with 13 bases between. Per germline, CDR1 MNHEY and CDR2 SVGAGI. This CDR3 is CASSYSGAAWGYTF. The CDR3 bases are TGTGCCAGCAGTTACTCAGGGGCCGCATGGGGCTACACCTTC.

The chain combines TRBV5-1 with TRBJ2-5; the match to TRBD1 covers 11 bases. V gave up 4 bases and J gave up 2 bases; unmatched junction bases: 4. CDR1 is SGHRS, CDR2 YFSETQ, per germline. This CDR3 comprises 15 residues. The CDR3 protein is CASSDGTGGQETQYF. The CDR3 DNA reads as TGCGCCAGCAGCGACGGGACAGGGGGACAAGAGACCCAGTACTTC.

A single count supports this clone. The gene calls are TRBV7-3 and TRBJ1-4, with 8 bases fitting TRBD1. Germline CDR1 SGHTA, CDR2 FQGTGA. The CDR3 spans 19 residues. The V segment lost 2 bases and the J segment 4 bases; nucleotides outside the gene matches: 15. Here the CDR3 DNA reads TGTGCCAGCAGCTTACTTCCCCTGGGACAGGAGACCCTTAATGAAAAACTGTTTTTT. Its translation: CASSLLPLGQETLNEKLFF.

The chain recombines TRBV25-1 with TRBJ1-3, with D perhaps matching TRBD1 (6 bases). V shed 6 bases and J shed 3 bases, with 21 bases lying between them. In germline, CDR1 is MGHDK, CDR2 SYGVNS. CDR3 length: 17 amino acids. The CDR3 region has the DNA TGTGCCAGCAGCGGGTTAGGACAGAATACTGATGGAAACACCATATATTTT. Translated, it gives CASSGLGQNTDGNTIYF.

The chain combines TRBV24-1 with TRBJ1-4; 12 nucleotides line up with TRBD1. The CDR3 covers 15 residues. Germline CDR1 KGHDR, CDR2 SFDVKD. Trimming removed 7 bases from V and 8 bases from J; junction bases left unmatched: 7. DNA of the CDR3: TGTGCCACCAGCCCGGGACAGGGGGCTTTAGAAAAACTGTTTTTT. Translated, it gives CATSPGQGALEKLFF.

This chain joins TRBV30 and TRBJ1-1; D remains ambiguous. Trimming cost V 4 bases and J 3 bases, with 6 bases left between them. There are 11 residues in the CDR3. Germline V gene data show CDR1 as GTSNPN and CDR2 as SVGIG (reference sequence). The CDR3 sequence is CAWTLDTEAFF. In nucleotides, the CDR3 is TGTGCCTGGACGTTAGACACTGAAGCTTTCTTT.

This chain links TRBV19 with TRBJ1-4; D ambiguous. Germline lookup yields CDR1 LNHDA and CDR2 SQIVND (reference sequence). With 1 base removed from V and 6 bases from J, the gap between germline ends came to 12 bases. CDR3 length: 15 residues. This chain's CDR3 is CASSIVYVTDEKLFF. CDR3 coding DNA: TGTGCCAGTAGTATAGTATACGTTACGGATGAAAAACTGTTTTTT.

The V gene is TRBV5-1, the J gene TRBJ1-3; TRBD1 might be the D (5 bases). V shed 0 bases and J shed 1 base, with 8 bases lying between them. Germline V lookup: CDR1 SGHRS, CDR2 YFSETQ. The CDR3 runs 15 residues. The CDR3 region is CASSLEGQSGNTIYF. The CDR3 DNA reads TGCGCCAGCAGCTTGGAGGGGCAGTCTGGAAACACCATATATTTT.

The chain employs TRBV6-5 and TRBJ2-1; TRBD2 agrees at 10 bases. V was pared by 2 bases and J by 5 bases, with 0 bases of the junction left unmatched. The CDR3 consists of 14 residues. The V gene's germline CDR1 is MNHEY and CDR2 SVGAGI. CDR3 nucleotides: TGTGCCAGCAGTTACACTAGCGGGGACAATGAGCAGTTCTTC. Its translation is CASSYTSGDNEQFF.

This clone was recorded at least ten times. This chain links TRBV24-1 with TRBJ2-2, with D possibly being TRBD1 (6 bases). Germline V lookup: CDR1 KGHDR, CDR2 SFDVKD. V gave up 3 bases and J gave up 5 bases, with 9 bases separating them. The CDR3 totals 14 residues. CDR3 residues: CATSDHRETGELFF. CDR3 DNA sequence: TGTGCCACCAGTGATCACAGGGAAACCGGGGAGCTGTTTTTT.

The chain carries TRBV12-5 and TRBJ2-7; 10 positions match TRBD1. This CDR3 comprises 14 residues. Per germline, CDR1 LGHNT and CDR2 FRNRAP. Losses at the gene ends were 6 bases for V and 6 bases for J; bases not matched to a gene: 8. The CDR3 loop reads CASGTGGGSGEQYF. The CDR3 region has the DNA TGTGCTAGTGGGACAGGGGGCGGGTCGGGCGAGCAGTACTTC.